Detailed here is one T cell receptor (beta chain). Antigen: not known. There were likely unrecorded immune exposures, though donors were nominally healthy when sampled. The sample comes from a study of cytomegalovirus exposure and HLA in healthy donors. Whole-study results and caveats: A later analysis showed TCR association rates differing by HLA locus, peaking at DRB1 and lowest at HLA-C. According to the study, 150 to 200 TCR beta chains were cytomegalovirus-associated. Available immune exposure information covered CMV serostatus only.

The V segment lost 4 bases and the J segment 0 bases; nucleotides outside the gene matches: 16. The CDR3 runs 19 residues. Both 60 Vbeta primers and 13 Jbeta primers went into the PCR. Data came from immunoSEQ multiplex PCR; TCRdb stores just in-frame clones and leaves some out. The sample lists around 180,000 clones, roughly 88% seen once, with approximately 1.2% in the top ten. This chain links TRBV5-3 with TRBJ1-3, with TRBD1 matching 7 bases. TRBV5-3 has ORF status, its function being uncertain. This clonotype originated in a girl aged 2 to 10 in good health and CMV-seropositive. The specimen sequenced was PBMCs. CDR3 in DNA: TGTGCCAGAAGCAGGGACAAGGGACAGATCTTCTGCTCTGGAAACACCATATATTTT. Its protein is CARSRDKGQIFCSGNTIYF.